This T cell receptor beta chain was captured by sequencing in a study of T cell responses to AZD1222 COVID-19 vaccine (TCRdb year 2021). With respect to the entire study: AZD1222 recipients with second doses at about 4 weeks or about 12 weeks were pooled, because spike-specific TCR depth and breadth did not differ between schedules. Trial participants were enrolled by age into subgroups of 18-55, 56-69 and 70-plus years, and roughly 150, 30 and 60 TCR-sequenced participants, respectively, were included in these subgroups. TCR sequencing covered approximately 230 trial participants: 200 to 220 given two doses of AZD1222 and approximately 25 given two doses of MenACWY control vaccine. The study at large found these results: Conclusions about previously exposed vaccinees are limited because only a handful of AZD1222 recipients were SARS-CoV-2 seropositive at baseline. Reportedly, almost half of the unique spike-specific TCRs recognized epitopes lying outside the regions that are mutated in the B.1.351 and B.1.1.7 variants. The whole spike protein was spanned by vaccine-associated CD4 TCRs, and dominant responses were seen in regions 160-218 and 743-854. After two AZD1222 doses, both the breadth and the depth of spike-specific TCRs were significantly higher than at day 0 and than in MenACWY recipients. Because no samples from the day 14 peak response were available, repertoires could be characterized only after the peak T cell response. In the small 56-69-year group, the increase in depth fell short of significance, most likely because of low power. Participants were mostly white British and included more females than males, and it was suggested by the authors that clonal diversity may have been underestimated.

The CDR3 regions of human TCRbeta chains were analyzed by immunosequencing. The authors' pipeline ran thus. TCRs in the repertoires were matched against a reference library of SARS-CoV-2-specific TCRs that had been generated with the MIRA antigen-specificity platform. Breadth was defined as the fraction of unique TCRs that were SARS-CoV-2-associated. Depth was defined as the fraction of total T cells that were SARS-CoV-2-associated. Using the MIRA data, each spike-specific TCR was assigned both to the spike region to which the TCR was reactive and to a CD4 or CD8 class. Log10-transformed breadth and depth values were compared by one-way ANOVA with Sidak's multiple comparisons tests. Held by TCRdb, this immuneACCESS table contains in-frame sequences only and omits some clones. Under half of the omission traces to an unresolved V gene where checked; the cause of the rest is unknown. Clonal size and the V and J genes are those of that table, whereas D and trimming came from the DNA. Within this sample are 95,000 to 100,000 clones, with roughly 87% of them counted one time only. The ten biggest clones cover 16% of the sample.

Via the germline V gene, CDR1 is SNHLY and CDR2 FYNNEI. Trimming costs V 7 bases and J 0 bases, and their ends lie 9 bases apart. From cysteine to phenylalanine, the CDR3 is 14 amino acids long. CDR3 DNA is the only sequence kept; it has 42 bases, read in frame from the first base. The time point label of this sample denotes: baseline before first vaccination. The vaccinee samples were drawn from two UK trials, COV001 and COV002, one of which was a single-blind randomized controlled phase 2/3 trial testing AZD1222 (ChAdOx1 nCoV-19) in healthy adults. For TCRbeta chain sequencing, PBMC samples from trial participants were taken at day 0 and at day 28 after the second dose. About this clone: Its target antigen remains unknown. No base-level quality is on record; no much larger clone is a single base apart.

The sequencing used peripheral blood, collected on day 0 of AZD1222 vaccination. The sequence derives from an adult in good health. The chain couples TRBV2 to TRBJ1-4; confidence is insufficient to name the D gene. The CDR3 protein: CASTASATNEKLFF. At the DNA level, the sequence is TGTGCCAGCACAGCGTCAGCAACTAATGAAAAACTGTTTTTT.